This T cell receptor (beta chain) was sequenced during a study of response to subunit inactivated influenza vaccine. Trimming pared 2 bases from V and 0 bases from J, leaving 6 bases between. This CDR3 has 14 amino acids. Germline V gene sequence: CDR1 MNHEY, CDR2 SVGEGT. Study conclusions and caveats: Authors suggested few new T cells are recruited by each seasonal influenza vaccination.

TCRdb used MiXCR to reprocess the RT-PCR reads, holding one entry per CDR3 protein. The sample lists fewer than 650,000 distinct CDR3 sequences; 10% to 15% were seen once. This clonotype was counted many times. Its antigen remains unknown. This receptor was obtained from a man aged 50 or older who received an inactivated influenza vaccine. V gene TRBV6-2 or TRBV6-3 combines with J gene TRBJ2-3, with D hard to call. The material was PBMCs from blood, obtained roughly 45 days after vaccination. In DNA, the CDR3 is TGTGCCAGCAGTTACGGTGCGAGCACAGATACGCAGTATTTT. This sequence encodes CASSYGASTDTQYF.